This T cell receptor beta chain was identified during a study of beta chain features in type 1 diabetes. V was pared by 0 bases and J by 6 bases, with 2 bases of the junction left unmatched. Germline loops: CDR1 SGHRS, CDR2 YFSETQ. This CDR3 comprises 13 residues. With respect to this clone: The likely explanation is a read error, given a far larger clone one base away.

Expressed TCRB transcripts were sequenced after all isolated RNA was converted to cDNA. Method: immunoSEQ multiplex PCR; TCRdb's copy keeps in-frame clones and lacks some. The sample shows 150,000 or so clones, over 7.5% of them seen only once. The V gene is TRBV5-1, the J gene TRBJ2-7; 8 bases fit TRBD1. The origin of this receptor is a woman aged 18 to 35 in good health. The material sequenced was central memory CD4+ T cells from blood. The CDR3 sequence: CASSLADRGEQYF. DNA for the CDR3: TGCGCCAGCAGCTTGGCCGACAGGGGCGAGCAGTACTTC.